The entry that follows covers one T cell receptor (beta chain) sequence. What this receptor recognizes is not known. No qualities accompany the bases; no much larger clone lies one base away. The CDR3 has 14 amino acids, counting the end cysteine and phenylalanine. CDR3 DNA only is kept here, 42 bases in frame from base 1. V is clipped by 6 bases and J by 1 base, and the sequence between their germline boundaries is 12 bases long. CDR1 and CDR2, looked up from the germline V gene, are SGHRS and YFSETQ. The donors were included in the validation cohort of some 110 subjects, a group kept apart from the roughly 610-subject first cohort. This sample is drawn from a study of cytomegalovirus exposure and HLA in healthy donors (dated by TCRdb to the late 2010s). Turning to the overall study: A later analysis indicated that the 130 or so validation repertoires were generated on the platform also employed for the 666 repertoires of the first cohort. The study was designed to test whether signatures of past pathogen exposure could be identified by cataloging public T cell receptors. In addition to the first cohort of roughly 700 subjects, a separate validation cohort of 100 to 150 different subjects was used. High-throughput TCR immunosequencing, statistical association of individual TCRs with disease status, and machine learning were combined to predict cytomegalovirus infection status. Overall study outcomes, separate from this receptor: Subsequent analysis determined that TCRs grouped into clusters in the first cohort also showed a tendency toward co-occurrence across the roughly 110 validation repertoires, and about 93% of cluster scores exceeded 0. A few of the identified cytomegalovirus-associated TCR beta chains were confirmed in vitro to be specific for cytomegalovirus antigens. In the study, some 160 TCR beta chains were listed as associated with cytomegalovirus. A later analysis lacked HLA typing for the validation cohort, so it scored co-occurrence in that cohort across all 110 or so repertoires. It was suggested by the authors that the approach could potentially be generalized to other disease states and immunological phenotypes. Most TCR sequences were observed very rarely across donors, whereas some public TCRs were present in many individuals. In both the original and validation cohorts, the classifier was reported to diagnose cytomegalovirus status with high specificity and sensitivity.

The library was built by means of the immunoSEQ multiplex PCR assay. The original methods were these. A statistical classification framework was built for diagnosing cytomegalovirus status from the catalog of TCR beta chain sequences. In its TCRdb copy, this immuneACCESS table keeps in-frame sequences only and misses some clones. Where compared with another copy, unresolved V genes explain less than half of these, and the others have no known cause. Clone size and the V and J calls come from that table; the DNA yielded D and trimming. Within this sample are under 100,000 clones, with 96% of them counted one time only. In total, the top ten clones hold about 0.8% of the sample.

The receptor was derived from a man between 18 and 35 years old in good health and CMV-seronegative. The chain couples TRBV5-1 to TRBJ2-3, with a weak D call of TRBD2 (5 bases match). The sequenced sample consisted of PBMCs. The CDR3: CASTLGSRTDTQYF. The nucleotide sequence reads as follows: TGCGCCAGCACCCTAGGGAGTCGCACAGATACGCAGTATTTT.